One and the same sample provided the 15 T cell receptor beta chains below, sequenced in a study of cytomegalovirus exposure and HLA in healthy donors. PCR involved 60 Vbeta and 13 Jbeta primers. Profiled with immunoSEQ multiplex PCR; TCRdb holds only in-frame clones, not every one. The data show some 150,000 clones, almost 85% seen once. Source material: PBMCs. These receptors came from a woman in her forties in good health and CMV-seronegative.

The V and J genes are TRBV15 and TRBJ2-7, with TRBD2 matching over 7 bases. The V gene end was trimmed by 4 bases and the J gene end by 0 bases; junction bases not matched to a gene: 6. The CDR3 covers 15 residues. The germline CDR1 and CDR2 sequences are LNHNV and YYDKDF (reference sequence). The CDR3 region has the DNA TGTGCCACCAGCATAGGACGCGGGGGCTCCTACGAGCAGTACTTC. Its protein is CATSIGRGGSYEQYF.

The rearrangement links TRBV4-2 to TRBJ2-7; maybe TRBD2 (6 bases). Germline V gene lookup returns CDR1 LGHNA and CDR2 YNFKEQ. This CDR3 spans 13 amino acids. V lost 6 bases and J lost 5, with 14 bases in between. The DNA of the CDR3 is TGTGCCAGCAGTCAGGAGGGGTTGGACGAGCAGTACTTC. Translation gives CASSQEGLDEQYF.

The chain links TRBV7-8 to TRBJ1-2, with unresolved D. V was trimmed by 1 base and J by 8 bases, leaving 11 bases between them. CDR1 is SGHVS, CDR2 FQNEAQ, per germline. The CDR3 contains 13 residues. CDR3: CASSLVRGEGYTF. The CDR3 nucleotides read TGTGCCAGCAGCTTAGTTCGGGGAGAGGGCTACACCTTC. Combining the CDR3 with reference TRBV7-8 and TRBJ1-2 gives the whole variable domain GAGVSQSPRYKVAKRGQDVALRCDPISGHVSLFWYQQALGQGPEFLTYFQNEAQLDKSGLPSDRFFAERPEGSVSTLKIQRTQQEDSAVYLCASSLVRGEGYTFGSGTRLTVV.

The V and J genes are TRBV19 and TRBJ2-2; 11 positions agree with TRBD2. With 2 bases clipped from V and 6 bases from J, the junction kept 5 bases outside the gene matches. The CDR3 runs to 16 residues. Germline V CDR1 and CDR2: LNHDA, SQIVND (reference sequence). The DNA for the CDR3 is TGTGCCAGTAGTATAAAGCTAGCGGGAGGACCCGGGGAGCTGTTTTTT. It specifies CASSIKLAGGPGELFF. Using reference TRBV19 and TRBJ2-2 for the parts outside the CDR3, the full variable domain is DGGITQSPKYLFRKEGQNVTLSCEQNLNHDAMYWYRQDPGQGLRLIYYSQIVNDFQKGDIAEGYSVSREKKESFPLTVTSAQKNPTAFYLCASSIKLAGGPGELFFGEGSRLTVL.

The chain uses TRBV7-3 and TRBJ2-5; a possible D gene is TRBD2 (6 bases). Trimming stripped 2 bases from V and 3 bases from J, with 7 bases between. Germline values: CDR1 SGHTA, CDR2 FQGTGA. CDR3 size: 13 residues. The CDR3 bases are TGTGCCAGCAGCTTACGGAGGGAAGAGACCCAGTACTTC. Translation gives CASSLRREETQYF.

This rearrangement joins TRBV25-1 to TRBJ2-7; 8 nucleotides align to TRBD2. CDR1 and CDR2 from the germline V gene are MGHDK and SYGVNS. The CDR3 covers 12 residues. Trimming cost V 5 bases and J 4 bases; bases outside gene matches: 1. This CDR3 reads CASSSGRYEQYF. The CDR3, as DNA: TGTGCCAGCAGTAGCGGGAGATACGAGCAGTACTTC.

This chain joins TRBV7-9 and TRBJ2-2, with TRBD2 as a possible D gene (6 bases). This CDR3 spans 14 amino acids. V lost 2 bases and J 6 bases, leaving 10 bases between the germline ends. Per the germline V gene, CDR1 is SEHNR and CDR2 is FQNEAQ (reference sequence). The CDR3 coding sequence is TGTGCCAGCAGCTTACAGGGCGGGGCCGGGGAGCTGTTTTTT. Protein: CASSLQGGAGELFF.

The rearrangement uses TRBV7-8 and TRBJ1-5; 10 nucleotides line up with TRBD1. The CDR3 length is 16 residues. V shed 5 bases and J 5 bases; nucleotides not matched to a gene: 9. Looked up from germline, CDR1 is SGHVS and CDR2 is FQNEAQ. This chain's CDR3 is CASSLQTGGADQPQHF. The CDR3 nucleotides are TGTGCCAGCAGCCTTCAGACAGGGGGCGCGGATCAGCCCCAGCATTTT.

The chain uses TRBV5-4 and TRBJ1-1; perhaps TRBD1 as D (6 bases). This CDR3 is 14 amino acids long. With 4 bases removed from V and 0 bases from J, the gap between germline ends came to 10 bases. Germline CDR1 and CDR2: SGHNT and YYREEE (reference sequence). The CDR3 DNA reads TGTGCCAGCAGCCCCGGGACACTGAACACTGAAGCTTTCTTT. Translation: CASSPGTLNTEAFF.

The V gene is TRBV28, the J gene TRBJ2-3; no firm D call. The CDR3 contains 12 residues. Looked up from germline, CDR1 is MDHEN and CDR2 is SYDVKM. V was clipped by 8 bases and J by 6 bases, with 12 bases between them. The DNA for the CDR3 is TGTGCCAGCCACGAGGTTGACGATACGCAGTATTTT. This encodes CASHEVDDTQYF.

The chain joins TRBV4-2 to TRBJ2-6; 7 bases are a match to TRBD1. CDR1 is LGHNA, CDR2 YNFKEQ, per germline. The CDR3 is made up of 18 amino acids. V shed 0 bases and J 1 base; nucleotides not matched to a gene: 6. Here the CDR3 DNA reads TGTGCCAGCAGCCAAGAGTCGACAGGGTCTTCTGGGGCCAACGTCCTGACTTTC. Residues: CASSQESTGSSGANVLTF.

This chain joins TRBV6-5 and TRBJ2-5; D not resolved. The CDR3 runs to 13 residues. Trimming left V 4 bases short and J 4 bases short, with 10 bases between. Germline assignment: CDR1 MNHEY and CDR2 SVGAGI. The chain's CDR3 is CASSSNTLETQYF. The DNA of the CDR3 is TGTGCCAGCAGTTCAAACACCCTAGAGACCCAGTACTTC.

The genes are TRBV28 and TRBJ1-2, with a possible D match to TRBD1 (6 bases). Germline lookup yields CDR1 MDHEN and CDR2 SYDVKM. V lost 2 bases and J lost 6, with 13 bases in between. The CDR3 runs to 14 residues. The CDR3 reads CASSLTQQGNGYTF. As DNA, the CDR3 is TGTGCCAGCAGTTTAACCCAACAGGGCAATGGCTACACCTTC.

CDR3 residues: CASRRQGIPNEKLFF. CDR3 in DNA: TGTGCCAGCAGGCGTCAGGGAATACCTAATGAAAAACTGTTTTTT. V is TRBV7-9 and J is TRBJ1-4, with D perhaps matching TRBD1 (5 bases). CDR1 SEHNR and CDR2 FQNEAQ come from the germline V gene (reference sequence). The V end was cut by 6 bases, the J end by 3 bases, with 14 bases between. The CDR3 totals 15 residues.

V is TRBV5-1 and J is TRBJ1-4; no reliable D call. Trimming stripped 3 bases from V and 7 bases from J, with 7 bases between. The CDR3 length is 12 residues. The germline CDR1 and CDR2 sequences are SGHRS and YFSETQ. The CDR3 protein is CASSSEGEKLFF. The CDR3, as DNA: TGCGCCAGCAGCTCGGAGGGTGAAAAACTGTTTTTT.